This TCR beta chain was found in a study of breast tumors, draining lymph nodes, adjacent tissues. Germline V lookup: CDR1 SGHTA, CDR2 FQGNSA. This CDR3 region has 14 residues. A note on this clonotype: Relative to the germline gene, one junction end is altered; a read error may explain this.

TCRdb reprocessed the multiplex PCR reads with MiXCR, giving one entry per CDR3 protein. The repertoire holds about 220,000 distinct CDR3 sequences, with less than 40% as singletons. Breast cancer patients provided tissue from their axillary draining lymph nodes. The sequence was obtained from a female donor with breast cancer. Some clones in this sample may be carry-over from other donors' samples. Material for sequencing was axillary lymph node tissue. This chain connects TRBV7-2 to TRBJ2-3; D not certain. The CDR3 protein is CASSRKGLSDTQYF. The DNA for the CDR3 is TGTGCCAGCAGCCGTAAGGGCCTCTCAGATACACAGTATTTT.